This T cell receptor beta chain was sequenced for a study of beta chain features in type 1 diabetes (dated by TCRdb to the late 2010s). Regarding the research as a whole: Mean age, gender distribution, total cell number and subset yield were not different between patients and healthy donors. In the study, TCRB repertoires of sorted circulating CD4+ T cell subsets from recently diagnosed type 1 diabetes patients were compared with those of matched healthy donors. Naive and central memory subsets were obtained from all 30 or so donors, but regulatory and stem cell-like memory subsets were isolated from only 8 patients and roughly 8 healthy donors. Across all samples, about 110 million sorted cells were examined, and cell number per subset correlated strongly with RNA yield.

Reading from cysteine to phenylalanine, the CDR3 counts 17 amino acids. Only the CDR3 DNA stays, 51 bases, in frame from base 1. As encoded in the germline V gene, CDR1 is LGHNA while CDR2 is YNFKEQ. Here V drops 1 base and J drops 3 bases, and the junction holds 6 bases not matched to any gene. From each donor, a single peripheral blood sample of around 0.12 L on average was drawn into heparinised tubes. A BD FACSAria II was used to sort naive, central memory, regulatory and stem cell-like memory CD4+ T cells with a panel that included CD45RO, CCR7, CD25, CD127, CD95 and CD27. Purity was above 95% for every sorted population. PBMCs were isolated immediately by Lymphoprep density gradient centrifugation and stained directly without culture. So that batch effects would be minimized, each experiment stained and sorted samples in pairs, pairing one healthy donor with one patient. This clone was seen a few times. The clone's antigen remains unknown. Per-base qualities were not stored, and no clone one base away is much larger.

General study outcomes and caveats: HLA sub-analyses involved small numbers of individuals, so any influence of HLA type on TCRB rearrangement remained unresolved. Naive, central memory and regulatory TCRB repertoires appeared to be more alike among patients than among healthy donors. Patients with type 1 diabetes made fewer insertions and deleted more nucleotides at VDJ recombination sites, implying thymic rearrangement abnormalities. PCR may preferentially amplify shorter templates, but because patient and control samples were amplified and corrected together, any resulting skew would affect both groups equally. In all four CD4+ subsets, TCRB CDR3 length was moderately but significantly shorter in type 1 diabetes patients. Because cDNA was sequenced instead of genomic DNA, activated cells with high expression could be over-represented, although the groups did not differ in activation or CD3 levels.

All of the isolated RNA was reverse transcribed with the High Capacity cDNA Reverse Transcription Kit, so expressed TCRB transcripts were sequenced. For stem cell-like memory T cell samples, survey-depth immunoSEQ sequencing was used, averaging around 910,000 total reads per sample. After sorted cells were lysed in RLT buffer, RNA was extracted with DNase-treated RNeasy Micro or Mini kits, with the choice depending on cell number. Each cell subset was processed on its own to prevent cross-contamination, while patient and healthy donor samples were processed together. Using the immunoSEQ multiplex PCR, TCRB sequences were amplified from cDNA into 87-bp fragments spanning the CDR3 region. Amplicons were sequenced on the Illumina HiSeq platform. The original methods were these. PCR bias was computationally corrected using synthetic template baselines, reads within Hamming distance 2 were collapsed, and singletons that could not be merged were discarded. By aligning reads against IMGT, V, D and J genes, CDR3 length, and insertions or deletions at six rearrangement sites were assigned. Clonotype counts were normalized to sorted cell number within each subset before computing true diversity and Gini coefficients with the tcR R package. Repertoire sharing was quantified using the overlap coefficient calculated on TCRB nucleotide sequences. TCRdb mirrors the immuneACCESS table, restricted to in-frame sequences. Some clones are absent from its copies; in checked studies, under half trace to an unresolved V gene, and the reason for the others is unknown. Clone size and the V and J calls come from that table; the DNA yielded D and trimming. The sample records approximately 52,000 clones, 55% to 75% of which are singletons. Under 0.35% of the sample lies in the top ten.

Material: stem cell memory CD4+ T cells from blood. According to the study, the label for this sample's cell subset or site signals: stem cell-like memory CD4+ T cells. The chain is encoded by TRBV4-2 joined to TRBJ2-2; 9 bases in between match TRBD2. The clonotype comes from a woman in her twenties or thirties with type 1 diabetes. The nucleotide sequence reads as follows: TGTGCCAGCAGCCAAGTACTGCGCGGGAGGGACACCGGGGAGCTGTTTTTT. The resulting protein is CASSQVLRGRDTGELFF.